One and the same sample provided the 19 T cell receptor beta chains below, sequenced in a study of T cells in Graves' hyperthyroidism and ophthalmopathy. There were TCR beta CDR3 regions amplified from RNA transcripts. Primed by the HTBI set, a first-round RT-PCR was run on the TCR CDR3. One entry per CDR3 protein, called by TCRdb with MiXCR from the multiplex PCR reads. The data contain approximately 100,000 distinct CDR3 sequences, about 37% of them singletons. The sample taken for sequencing was peripheral blood or thyroid tissue (not recorded which). Receptor source: a woman aged 25 to 39 with Graves' hyperthyroidism.

This clonotype was picked up many times. The V call is TRBV4-2, the J call TRBJ1-2; tentative D call: TRBD1 (5 bases). The CDR3 runs to 16 residues. V was trimmed by 2 bases and J by 3 bases, leaving 16 bases between them. The germline CDR1 and CDR2 sequences are LGHNA and YNFKEQ. The CDR3 DNA is TGTGCCAGCAGCCAACCTTCACCCGGGACGGACTATGGCTACACCTTC. Residues: CASSQPSPGTDYGYTF.

The table lists this clonotype with many counts. The chain combines TRBV11-2 with TRBJ2-7; 8 bases are a match to TRBD2. The germline V gene encodes CDR1 SGHAT and CDR2 FQNNGV. The CDR3 totals 18 residues. V shed 4 bases and J 5 bases; nucleotides not matched to a gene: 19. CDR3 nucleotides: TGTGCCAGCAGCTCGACCGGGACTAGTATCGTTGGTTTTGACGAGCAGTACTTC. Its protein product is CASSSTGTSIVGFDEQYF.

The V gene is TRBV28, the J gene TRBJ1-2; no definite D call. V dropped 2 bases and J dropped 2 bases, with 6 bases sitting between them. This CDR3 has 13 residues. Germline V lookup: CDR1 MDHEN, CDR2 SYDVKM. For the CDR3, the DNA is TGTGCCAGCAGTTTAAGGAGAAACTATGGCTACACCTTC. Protein sequence: CASSLRRNYGYTF.

This clonotype showed up many times. The gene calls are TRBV5-5 and TRBJ2-7; D unclear. This CDR3 region has 13 residues. Trimming removed 2 bases at V and 0 bases at J, with 6 bases between. From germline, CDR1 is SGHKS and CDR2 YYEKEE (reference sequence). This CDR3 reads CASSFSVSYEQYF. CDR3 bases: TGTGCCAGCAGCTTTTCAGTCTCCTACGAGCAGTACTTC.

The chain employs TRBV10-3 and TRBJ1-2; TRBD1 aligns across 7 bases. This CDR3 region has 15 residues. The germline gives CDR1 ENHRY, CDR2 SYGVKD. In nucleotides, the CDR3 is TGTACCGTCAGTGACCTATCCGGGACAGACAATGGCTACACCTTC. This sequence encodes CTVSDLSGTDNGYTF.

This clonotype was recorded many times. The CDR3 loop reads CASSWRDRFNEKLFF. CDR3 DNA sequence: TGTGCCAGCAGTTGGCGGGACAGGTTTAATGAAAAACTGTTTTTT. The chain combines TRBV28 with TRBJ1-4; 8 nucleotides match TRBD1. CDR1 is MDHEN and CDR2 is SYDVKM in the germline V gene. With 4 bases clipped from V and 4 bases from J, the junction kept 5 bases outside the gene matches. This CDR3 contains 15 residues.

There are a few counts of this clonotype. The chain employs TRBV6-1 and TRBJ2-2; TRBD2 agrees at 11 bases. With V trimmed by 9 bases and J by 6 bases, 3 bases remained unmatched. Germline-derived CDR1 and CDR2 are MNHNS and SASEGT. The CDR3 spans 13 residues. In nucleotides, the CDR3 is TGTGCCAGTCTAGCGGGAGGCGCCGGGGAGCTGTTTTTT. The encoded protein is CASLAGGAGELFF.

Concerning this clonotype: A read error is likely, as this CDR3 ends without the conserved phenylalanine or tryptophan. The chain combines TRBV20-1 with TRBJ1-6, with D possibly TRBD1 on 5 matching bases. CDR1 is DFQATT, CDR2 SNEGSKA, per germline (reference sequence). V gave up 2 bases and J gave up 6 bases, with 14 bases separating them. CDR3 length: 15 amino acids. Written as DNA, the CDR3 is TGCAGTGCTAGATGGAGGGGACGTCCTAATTCACCCCTCCACTCT. Protein: CSARWRGRPNSPLHS.

Remarks on this clonotype: Possible read error: a much larger clone is one base away. The rearrangement joins TRBV6-6 to TRBJ1-5; D possibly corresponds to TRBD1 (5 bases). The CDR3 sequence is 16 residues long. The germline gives CDR1 MNHNY, CDR2 SVGAGI (reference sequence). CDR3 loop: CASSSVRGYSNQPHHF. CDR3 sequence (DNA): TGTGCCAGCAGCTCCGTTAGGGGATATAGCAATCAGCCCCACCATTTT.

The chain uses TRBV10-3 and TRBJ2-2; D unresolved. V shed 2 bases and J shed 3 bases, with 4 bases lying between them. The CDR3 sequence is 13 residues long. Germline lookup yields CDR1 ENHRY and CDR2 SYGVKD. The CDR3 nucleotides are TGTGCCATCAGTGAGGGACACACCGGGGAGCTGTTTTTT. Translation gives CAISEGHTGELFF.

This clonotype was seen at least ten times. The V and J genes are TRBV9 and TRBJ2-2, with 8 bases that match TRBD1. This CDR3 is 14 amino acids long. Germline CDR1 is SGDLS and CDR2 is YYNGEE. V shed 2 bases, J shed 6 bases, and the junction held 3 bases outside the gene matches. The CDR3 reads CASSVTGGPGELFF. The CDR3 nucleotides read TGTGCCAGCAGCGTTACAGGGGGGCCCGGGGAGCTGTTTTTT.

This clonotype was seen repeatedly, ten times or more. The V gene is TRBV7-8, the J gene TRBJ2-7, with a weak D call TRBD1 (6 bases). From germline, CDR1 is SGHVS and CDR2 FQNEAQ. V lost 6 bases and J lost 2, with 17 bases in between. This CDR3 has 15 amino acids. The DNA of the CDR3 is TGTGCCAGCAGACCCAGCACAGGGCTTACCTACGAGCAGTACTTC. It translates to CASRPSTGLTYEQYF. The full variable domain, rest sourced from reference TRBV7-8 and TRBJ2-7, is GAGVSQSPRYKVAKRGQDVALRCDPISGHVSLFWYQQALGQGPEFLTYFQNEAQLDKSGLPSDRFFAERPEGSVSTLKIQRTQQEDSAVYLCASRPSTGLTYEQYFGPGTRLTVT.

V is TRBV7-3 and J is TRBJ2-5, with 8 nucleotides matching TRBD1. V lost 4 bases, J lost 0 bases, and 1 base stayed unmatched. This CDR3 is built from 14 residues. Germline V lookup: CDR1 SGHTA, CDR2 FQGTGA. CDR3 sequence (DNA): TGTGCCAGCAGCTGGGACAGGAACCAAGAGACCCAGTACTTC. It yields the protein CASSWDRNQETQYF.

This clonotype was detected many times. V and J are TRBV9 and TRBJ1-1; tentatively, D is TRBD1 (6 bases). This CDR3 comprises 15 residues. V lost 0 bases, J lost 3 bases, and 12 bases lay in between. Germline values: CDR1 SGDLS, CDR2 YYNGEE. The CDR3 sequence is CASSVAGGGHTEAFF. CDR3 bases: TGTGCCAGCAGCGTAGCGGGAGGGGGGCACACTGAAGCTTTCTTT.

This sequence joins TRBV28 and TRBJ1-1, with 9 nucleotides matching TRBD1. V was clipped by 4 bases and J by 9 bases; unmatched bases: 15. Per the germline V gene, CDR1 is MDHEN and CDR2 is SYDVKM. This CDR3 region has 16 residues. The CDR3 reads CASSSRDRAGISQAFF. The CDR3 region has the DNA TGTGCCAGCAGTTCCCGGGACAGGGCAGGGATATCCCAAGCTTTCTTT.

Ten or more counts support this clonotype. The chain couples TRBV7-3 to TRBJ1-1, with 7 positions matching TRBD1. Germline assignment: CDR1 SGHTA and CDR2 FQGTGA. J gave up 1 base and V 2 bases, and 7 bases lay outside the gene matches. The CDR3 has 16 residues. The CDR3 DNA reads as TGTGCCAGCAGCTTATATCCGGGACAGAGGAACACTGAAGCTTTCTTT. It translates to CASSLYPGQRNTEAFF.

The sample holds many counts of this clonotype. The CDR3 loop is CASSHGPSYEQYF. CDR3 nucleotide sequence: TGCGCCAGCAGCCACGGACCCTCCTACGAGCAGTACTTC. The chain combines TRBV5-1 with TRBJ2-7; the D is unclear. The germline gives CDR1 SGHRS, CDR2 YFSETQ. Trimming pared 4 bases from V and 0 bases from J, leaving 8 bases between. This CDR3 is 13 amino acids long.

The count of this clonotype is one. The chain combines TRBV7-2 with TRBJ2-5, with 7 bases aligning to TRBD2. Trimming cost V 11 bases and J 5 bases; bases outside gene matches: 14. Germline CDR1 and CDR2: SGHTA and FQGNSA. This CDR3 has 14 amino acids. This chain's CDR3 is CAVRGGDDWETQYF. Here the CDR3 DNA reads TGTGCCGTGAGGGGAGGGGACGATTGGGAGACCCAGTACTTC.

The chain is built from TRBV2 and TRBJ2-7; 14 bases line up with TRBD2. The length of the CDR3 is 17 residues. The germline CDR1 and CDR2 sequences are SNHLY and FYNNEI. J lost 0 bases, V lost 2 bases, and 3 bases had no gene match. This CDR3 reads CASSEPGTSGSSYEQYF. In DNA, the CDR3 is TGTGCCAGCAGTGAACCCGGGACTAGCGGGAGCTCCTACGAGCAGTACTTC.